This record covers a single T cell receptor (beta chain). Original methodology: Reference gene primer amplification gave estimated nucleated cell counts. Profiled with immunoSEQ multiplex PCR; TCRdb holds only in-frame clones, not every one. From that table come the V and J calls and clone size; the DNA was used to work out D and trimming. The sample consists of fewer than 600,000 clones, over 75% of them appearing once. Germline assignment: CDR1 LGHNA and CDR2 YSLEER. The ends lost 4 bases at V and 5 bases at J; junction bases unmatched: 4. CDR3 size: 14 residues. The cohort comprised adults aged about 18 to 100 years residing in about two dozen US areas. Membership in each cohort depended on participant-reported clinical history. This entry comes from a study of blood T cell repertoires in COVID-19. The overall study: Samples taken during acute and convalescent COVID-19 were collected in the United States, Italy and Spain.

Sequenced input: PBMCs or T cells enriched from blood (not recorded which). The clonotype was recovered from a middle-aged woman who had recovered from COVID-19. The V and J genes are TRBV4-3 and TRBJ2-5; the match to TRBD1 covers 10 bases. The CDR3 DNA is TGCGCCAGCAGCCGGGACAGGGGAGGGGAGACCCAGTACTTC. Translated: CASSRDRGGETQYF.